This T cell receptor beta chain was obtained from a study of blood T cells in healthy people across ages. Study overall: Per two T cells, about one barcoded beta molecule was captured through template switching.

Germline-derived CDR1 and CDR2 are MNHNY and SVGAGI (reference sequence). This CDR3 has 12 residues. Using a J-beta primer mix together with a sample-barcoded 5' primer, a second PCR was run for about 6 to 12 cycles. TCRdb passed the 5' RACE reads through MiXCR, listing each CDR3 protein once. This table has 2 million or so distinct CDR3 sequences, around half appearing once. The sample comprised blood. This receptor was taken from a woman aged 40 to 55 in good health. The chain uses TRBV6-6 and TRBJ2-4; D ambiguous. Gene TRBJ2-7 matches the end of the DNA better, so the J call may be wrong. The CDR3 sequence: CASSTRIGEQYF. The DNA for the CDR3 is TGTGCCAGCAGTACCCGGATCGGCGAGCAGTACTTC.